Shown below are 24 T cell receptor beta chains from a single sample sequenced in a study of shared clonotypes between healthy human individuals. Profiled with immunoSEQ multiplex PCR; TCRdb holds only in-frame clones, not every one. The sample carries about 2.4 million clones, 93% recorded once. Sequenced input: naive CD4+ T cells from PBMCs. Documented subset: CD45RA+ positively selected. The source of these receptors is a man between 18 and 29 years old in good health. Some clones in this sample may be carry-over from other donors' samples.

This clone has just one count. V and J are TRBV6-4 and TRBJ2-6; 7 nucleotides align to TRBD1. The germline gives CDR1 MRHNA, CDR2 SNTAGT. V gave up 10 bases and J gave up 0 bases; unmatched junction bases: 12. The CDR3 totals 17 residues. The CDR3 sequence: CANLAPGQSSGANVLTF. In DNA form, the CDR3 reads TGTGCCAACCTTGCCCCGGGACAGAGCTCTGGGGCCAACGTCCTGACTTTC.

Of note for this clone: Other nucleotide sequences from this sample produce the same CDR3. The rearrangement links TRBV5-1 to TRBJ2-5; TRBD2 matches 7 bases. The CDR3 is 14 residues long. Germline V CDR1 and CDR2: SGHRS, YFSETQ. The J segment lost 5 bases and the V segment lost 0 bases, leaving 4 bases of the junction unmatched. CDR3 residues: CASSLGLASETQYF. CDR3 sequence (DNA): TGCGCCAGCAGCTTGGGACTAGCATCGGAGACCCAGTACTTC.

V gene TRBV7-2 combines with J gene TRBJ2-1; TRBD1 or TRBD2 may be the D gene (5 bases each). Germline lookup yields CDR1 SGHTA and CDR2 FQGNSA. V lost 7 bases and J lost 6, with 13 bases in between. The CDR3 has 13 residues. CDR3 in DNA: TGTGCCAGCACCGCCGGGACGACCAATGAGCAGTTCTTC. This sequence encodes CASTAGTTNEQFF.

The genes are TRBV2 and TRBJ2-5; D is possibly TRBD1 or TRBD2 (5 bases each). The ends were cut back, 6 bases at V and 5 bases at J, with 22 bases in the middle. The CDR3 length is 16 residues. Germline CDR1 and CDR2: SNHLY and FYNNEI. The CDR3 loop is CASRPRPGTGGETQYF. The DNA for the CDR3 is TGTGCCAGCAGGCCCCGGCCCGGGACGGGCGGCGAGACCCAGTACTTC.

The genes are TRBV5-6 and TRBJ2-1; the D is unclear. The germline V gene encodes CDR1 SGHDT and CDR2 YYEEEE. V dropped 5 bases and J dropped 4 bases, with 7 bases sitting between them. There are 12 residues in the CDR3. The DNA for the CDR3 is TGTGCCAGCAGTGGCAGTTACAATGAGCAGTTCTTC. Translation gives CASSGSYNEQFF.

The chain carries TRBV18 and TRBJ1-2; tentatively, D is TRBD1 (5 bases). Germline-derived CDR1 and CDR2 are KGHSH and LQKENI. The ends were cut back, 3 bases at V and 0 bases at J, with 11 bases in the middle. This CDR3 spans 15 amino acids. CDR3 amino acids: CASSPGRNANYGYTF. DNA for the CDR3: TGTGCCAGCTCACCGGGACGGAATGCTAACTATGGCTACACCTTC.

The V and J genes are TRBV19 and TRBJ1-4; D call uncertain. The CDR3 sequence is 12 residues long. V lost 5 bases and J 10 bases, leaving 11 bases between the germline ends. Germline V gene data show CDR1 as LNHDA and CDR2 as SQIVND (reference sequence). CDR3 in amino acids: CASSPPAGKLFF. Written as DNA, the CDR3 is TGTGCCAGTAGTCCCCCCGCCGGAAAACTGTTTTTT.

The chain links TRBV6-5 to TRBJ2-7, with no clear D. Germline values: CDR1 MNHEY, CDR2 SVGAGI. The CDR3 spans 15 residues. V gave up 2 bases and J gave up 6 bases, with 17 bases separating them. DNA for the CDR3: TGTGCCAGCAGTTACGGTCCTGGTCGCCCGGGCGAGCAGTACTTC. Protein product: CASSYGPGRPGEQYF.

CDR3 nucleotides: TGTGCCAGCAGCTTACTCGACAGGAGACATACCTACGAGCAGTACTTC. Amino acids: CASSLLDRRHTYEQYF. The chain couples TRBV7-2 to TRBJ2-7; a weak D match, TRBD1 (6 bases). Germline CDR1 reads SGHTA; CDR2 reads FQGNSA. The CDR3 consists of 16 residues. V shed 2 bases and J shed 2 bases, with 16 bases lying between them. Supplemented by reference TRBV7-2 and TRBJ2-7, the full variable domain reads GAGVSQSPSNKVTEKGKDVELRCDPISGHTALYWYRQSLGQGLEFLIYFQGNSAPDKSGLPSDRFSAERTGGSVSTLTIQRTQQEDSAVYLCASSLLDRRHTYEQYFGPGTRLTVT.

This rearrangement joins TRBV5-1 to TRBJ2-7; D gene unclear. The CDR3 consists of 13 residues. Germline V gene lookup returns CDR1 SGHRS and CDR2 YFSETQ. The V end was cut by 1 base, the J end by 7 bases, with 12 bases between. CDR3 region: CASSLNLGLEQYF. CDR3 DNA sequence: TGCGCCAGCAGCTTGAATCTGGGCCTGGAGCAGTACTTC.

CDR3 residues: CASSIGGSGVPQPQHF. In DNA form, the CDR3 reads TGTGCCAGTAGTATCGGGGGGAGTGGGGTCCCACAGCCCCAGCATTTT. The chain recombines TRBV19 with TRBJ1-5, with a possible D match to TRBD1 (5 bases). The germline V gene has CDR1 LNHDA and CDR2 SQIVND (reference sequence). Trimming left V 3 bases short and J 7 bases short, with 19 bases between. The CDR3 is 16 residues long.

CDR3 sequence (DNA): TGTGCCAGCAGTTACTCGCGATTGGGCGGGGATACGCAGTATTTT. Translation gives CASSYSRLGGDTQYF. V and J are TRBV6-5 and TRBJ2-3; D is possibly TRBD2 (5 bases). This CDR3 is built from 15 residues. Germline V gene lookup returns CDR1 MNHEY and CDR2 SVGAGI. Trimming stripped 0 bases from V and 6 bases from J, with 13 bases between.

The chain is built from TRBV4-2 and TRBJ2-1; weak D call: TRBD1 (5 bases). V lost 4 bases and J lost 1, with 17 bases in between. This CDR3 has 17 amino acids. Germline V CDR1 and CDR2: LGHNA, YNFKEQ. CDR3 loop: CASSLPRAGFSYNEQFF. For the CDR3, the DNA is TGTGCCAGCAGCCTCCCCCGCGCAGGGTTTTCCTACAATGAGCAGTTCTTC.

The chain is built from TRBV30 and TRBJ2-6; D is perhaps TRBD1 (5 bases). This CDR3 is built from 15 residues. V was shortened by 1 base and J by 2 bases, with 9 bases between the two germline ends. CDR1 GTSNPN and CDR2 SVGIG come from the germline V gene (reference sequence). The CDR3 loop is CAWSAWGPGANVLTF. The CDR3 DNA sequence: TGTGCCTGGAGTGCTTGGGGCCCTGGGGCCAACGTCCTGACTTTC.

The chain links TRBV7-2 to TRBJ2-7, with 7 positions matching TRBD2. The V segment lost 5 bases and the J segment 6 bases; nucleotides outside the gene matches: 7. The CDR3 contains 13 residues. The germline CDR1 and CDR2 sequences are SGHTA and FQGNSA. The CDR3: CASSGAGRVEQYF. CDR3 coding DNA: TGTGCCAGCAGCGGAGCGGGGAGAGTCGAGCAGTACTTC.

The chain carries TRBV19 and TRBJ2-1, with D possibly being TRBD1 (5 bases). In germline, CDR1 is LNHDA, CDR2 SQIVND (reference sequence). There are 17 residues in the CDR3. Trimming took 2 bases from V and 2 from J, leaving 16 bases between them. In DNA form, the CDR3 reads TGTGCCAGTAGTATAATAAGGGCAGGGATAACCTACAATGAGCAGTTCTTC. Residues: CASSIIRAGITYNEQFF.

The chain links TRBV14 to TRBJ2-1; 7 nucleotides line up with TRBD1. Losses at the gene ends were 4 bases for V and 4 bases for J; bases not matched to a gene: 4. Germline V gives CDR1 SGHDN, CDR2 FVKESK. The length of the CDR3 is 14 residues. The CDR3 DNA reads TGTGCCAGCAGCCCCCCGGGACAGTACAATGAGCAGTTCTTC. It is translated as CASSPPGQYNEQFF.

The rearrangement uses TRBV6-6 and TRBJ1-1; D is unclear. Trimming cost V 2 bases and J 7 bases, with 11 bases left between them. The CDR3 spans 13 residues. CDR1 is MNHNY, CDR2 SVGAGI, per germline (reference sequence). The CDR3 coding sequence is TGTGCCAGCAGTTACATTCCGAAGGGTGAAGCTTTCTTT. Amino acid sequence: CASSYIPKGEAFF.

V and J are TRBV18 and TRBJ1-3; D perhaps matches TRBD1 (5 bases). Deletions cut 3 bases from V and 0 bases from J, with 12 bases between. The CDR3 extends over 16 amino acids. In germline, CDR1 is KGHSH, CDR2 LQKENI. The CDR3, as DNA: TGTGCCAGCTCACCTTCGGGACGGAACTCTGGAAACACCATATATTTT. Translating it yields CASSPSGRNSGNTIYF.

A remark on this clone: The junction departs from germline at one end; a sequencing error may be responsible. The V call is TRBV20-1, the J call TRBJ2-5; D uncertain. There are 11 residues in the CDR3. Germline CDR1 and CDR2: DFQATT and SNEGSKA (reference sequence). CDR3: CSASHQGTQYF. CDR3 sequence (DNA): TGCAGTGCTTCCCATCAAGGGACCCAGTACTTC.

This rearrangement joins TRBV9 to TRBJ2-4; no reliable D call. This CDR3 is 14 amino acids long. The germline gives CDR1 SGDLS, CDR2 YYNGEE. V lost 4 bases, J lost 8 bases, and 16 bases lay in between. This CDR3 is CASSSRGSSDIQYF. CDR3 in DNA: TGTGCCAGCAGCTCCCGTGGCTCCTCGGACATTCAGTACTTC.

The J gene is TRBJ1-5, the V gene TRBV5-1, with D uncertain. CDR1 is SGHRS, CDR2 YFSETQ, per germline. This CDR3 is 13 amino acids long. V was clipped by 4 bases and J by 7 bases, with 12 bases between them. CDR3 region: CASSGGYGQPQHF. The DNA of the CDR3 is TGCGCCAGCAGCGGAGGGTATGGGCAGCCCCAGCATTTT.

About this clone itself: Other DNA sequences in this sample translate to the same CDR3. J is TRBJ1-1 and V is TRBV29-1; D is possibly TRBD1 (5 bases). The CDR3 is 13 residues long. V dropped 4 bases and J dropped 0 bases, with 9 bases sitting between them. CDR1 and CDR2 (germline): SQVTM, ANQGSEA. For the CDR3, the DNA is TGCAGCGTTGTTGGGACGGTGAACACTGAAGCTTTCTTT. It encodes CSVVGTVNTEAFF.

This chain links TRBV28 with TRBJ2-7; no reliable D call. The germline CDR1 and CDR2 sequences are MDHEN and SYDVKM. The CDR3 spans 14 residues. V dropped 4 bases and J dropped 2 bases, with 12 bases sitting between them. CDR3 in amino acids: CASSSPASTYEQYF. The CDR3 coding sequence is TGTGCCAGCAGTTCACCAGCATCCACCTACGAGCAGTACTTC. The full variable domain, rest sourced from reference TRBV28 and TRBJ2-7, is DVKVTQSSRYLVKRTGEKVFLECVQDMDHENMFWYRQDPGLGLRLIYFSYDVKMKEKGDIPEGYSVSREKKERFSLILESASTNQTSMYLCASSSPASTYEQYFGPGTRLTVT.